What follows are 26 T cell receptor beta chains derived from one specimen sequenced in a study of identical twins. TCRdb re-derived calls from the 5' RACE reads in MiXCR, one entry per CDR3 protein. The sample carries about 490,000 distinct CDR3 sequences, nearly 15% recorded once. The data also belong to a second study, concerning yellow fever vaccine responses in identical twins.

The sample consisted of CD4+ T cells sorted from blood. The receptors stem from a woman aged 18-29 years in good health.

Only a few counts were recorded for this clonotype. CDR3: CASRGKVVDTQYF. The CDR3 DNA sequence: TGTGCCAGCAGGGGGAAGGTGGTAGATACGCAGTATTTT. This chain links TRBV27 with TRBJ2-3; no firm D call. Germline CDR1 is MNHEY and CDR2 is SMNVEV (reference sequence). V shed 6 bases and J shed 5 bases, with 12 bases lying between them. The CDR3 length is 13 residues.

J is TRBJ2-1 and V is TRBV7-9; D unclear. CDR3 length: 16 amino acids. Germline CDR1 SEHNR, CDR2 FQNEAQ (reference sequence). V was shortened by 5 bases and J by 3 bases, with 17 bases between the two germline ends. In nucleotides, the CDR3 is TGTGCCAGCAGCATCGAGGTTCCGACAAGCTACAATGAGCAGTTCTTC. Protein: CASSIEVPTSYNEQFF.

V and J are TRBV12-3 or TRBV12-4 and TRBJ2-4; D possibly corresponds to TRBD2 (7 bases). V lost 3 bases and J lost 0, with 18 bases in between. The CDR3 has 18 amino acids. The CDR3, as DNA: TGTGCCAGCAGTTTCGCAAGGGGGGGGGAACTAGCCAAAAACATTCAGTACTTC. This codes for CASSFARGGELAKNIQYF.

This chain uses TRBV19 with TRBJ1-5; 9 bases fit TRBD1. CDR1 and CDR2 (germline): LNHDA, SQIVND (reference sequence). The trim removed 3 bases at V and 2 bases at J, leaving 8 bases unmatched. This CDR3 spans 17 amino acids. Written as DNA, the CDR3 is TGTGCCAGTAGTATCGGGACAGGGCGATCCGGCAATCAGCCCCAGCATTTT. It yields the protein CASSIGTGRSGNQPQHF.

This clonotype has just a few counts. J is TRBJ1-5 and V is TRBV29-1; the D gene is possibly TRBD1 (5 bases). This CDR3 spans 12 amino acids. V lost 7 bases, J lost 5 bases, and 12 bases lay in between. Germline values: CDR1 SQVTM, CDR2 ANQGSEA. The CDR3 reads CSAGTGDQPQHF. The CDR3 coding sequence is TGCAGCGCTGGGACGGGGGATCAGCCCCAGCATTTT.

This clonotype occurred many times. The chain links TRBV5-1 to TRBJ2-2, with no clear D. The germline V and J ends were trimmed by 3 bases and 5 bases, with 8 bases remaining between them. The CDR3 runs 13 residues. Germline V lookup: CDR1 SGHRS, CDR2 YFSETQ. This CDR3 is CASSSDGTGELFF. In DNA, the CDR3 is TGCGCCAGCAGCTCGGACGGGACCGGGGAGCTGTTTTTT.

This clonotype was counted a few times. This chain connects TRBV12-3 or TRBV12-4 to TRBJ2-1, with D possibly TRBD2 on 6 matching bases. Trimming took 3 bases from V and 8 from J, leaving 17 bases between them. The CDR3 spans 15 residues. The CDR3 sequence is CASSLWGRRPHEQFF. In DNA form, the CDR3 reads TGTGCCAGCAGTTTGTGGGGGAGGAGGCCTCATGAGCAGTTCTTC.

The chain recombines TRBV29-1 with TRBJ2-5; a possible D gene is TRBD2 (5 bases). CDR3 length: 12 residues. Trimming cost V 5 bases and J 4 bases, with 11 bases left between them. Germline CDR1 is SQVTM and CDR2 is ANQGSEA. The CDR3 region is CSVQLVGETQYF. CDR3 coding DNA: TGCAGCGTTCAACTAGTCGGAGAGACCCAGTACTTC.

The chain is built from TRBV6-9 and TRBJ2-1, with TRBD2 matching 11 bases. Germline V CDR1 and CDR2: MNHGY, SVAAGI. With V trimmed by 6 bases and J by 8 bases, 12 bases remained unmatched. The CDR3 runs to 16 residues. The CDR3 nucleotides read TGTGCCAGCAGCCCAAGCCCGGGACTAGCGGACGATGAGCAGTTCTTC. Translated: CASSPSPGLADDEQFF.

The gene calls are TRBV20-1 and TRBJ1-2; D is unresolved. This CDR3 contains 8 residues. Germline-derived CDR1 and CDR2 are DFQATT and SNEGSKA (reference sequence). Trimming pared 6 bases from V and 6 bases from J, leaving 2 bases between. For the CDR3, the DNA is TGCAGTGCGAATGGCTACACCTTC. Its protein is CSANGYTF.

The genes are TRBV5-1 and TRBJ1-5; D unresolved. Per germline, CDR1 SGHRS and CDR2 YFSETQ. This CDR3 spans 14 amino acids. Trimming left V 1 base short and J 5 bases short, with 10 bases between. CDR3 DNA: TGCGCCAGCAGCTTGATGGGGATGGATCAGCCCCAGCATTTT. This codes for CASSLMGMDQPQHF.

The V gene is TRBV5-1, the J gene TRBJ2-5; no firm D call. The germline CDR1 and CDR2 sequences are SGHRS and YFSETQ. With 4 bases removed from V and 5 bases from J, the gap between germline ends came to 12 bases. This CDR3 contains 13 residues. The chain's CDR3 is CASSTSGWETQYF. The CDR3 DNA reads as TGCGCCAGCAGCACGTCCGGGTGGGAGACCCAGTACTTC.

This clonotype was detected a few times. The chain is built from TRBV28 and TRBJ2-1; D is ambiguous. V lost 4 bases to trimming and J lost 1 base, with 14 bases between them. Germline values: CDR1 MDHEN, CDR2 SYDVKM. This CDR3 has 16 amino acids. Written as DNA, the CDR3 is TGTGCCAGCAGTTCGAGGACGGTACCTTCCTACAATGAGCAGTTCTTC. Translation gives CASSSRTVPSYNEQFF.

This clonotype was seen a handful of times. This chain uses TRBV4-1 with TRBJ2-1, with a possible D match to TRBD1 (6 bases). The CDR3 totals 17 residues. V lost 2 bases and J lost 6, with 20 bases in between. CDR1 is MGHRA and CDR2 is YSYEKL in the germline V gene. CDR3 loop: CASSQRPPGQSPNEQFF. CDR3 bases: TGCGCCAGCAGCCAAAGACCGCCGGGACAAAGTCCCAATGAGCAGTTCTTC.

This clonotype was detected only a few times. The chain carries TRBV6-5 and TRBJ1-4; no clear D. The V and J ends lost 2 bases and 7 bases respectively, with 11 bases between them. This CDR3 has 14 residues. Germline V gene lookup returns CDR1 MNHEY and CDR2 SVGAGI. CDR3 sequence reads: CASSYAPGPEKLFF. CDR3 in DNA: TGTGCCAGCAGTTACGCTCCGGGCCCTGAAAAACTGTTTTTT.

This clonotype was seen more than once but under ten times. The genes are TRBV15 and TRBJ2-7, with D perhaps matching TRBD1 (6 bases). CDR1 is LNHNV and CDR2 is YYDKDF in the germline V gene (reference sequence). Between the trimmed V and J ends, which lost 1 base and 1 base, there was a span of 20 bases. CDR3 length equals 18 residues. CDR3 DNA sequence: TGTGCCACCAGCAGAGCAAAGGGTACAGGGAGAGGATCCTACGAGCAGTACTTC. This sequence encodes CATSRAKGTGRGSYEQYF.

This clonotype was counted a few times. This sequence joins TRBV12-3 or TRBV12-4 and TRBJ1-2, with a possible D match to TRBD1 (5 bases). The CDR3 runs to 13 residues. Deletions cut 5 bases from V and 4 bases from J, with 11 bases between. This CDR3 reads CASSPSRVYGYTF. The CDR3, as DNA: TGTGCCAGCAGTCCTTCCAGGGTCTATGGCTACACCTTC.

A few counts support this clonotype. The chain joins TRBV9 to TRBJ2-1; the D gene could be TRBD1 or TRBD2 (6 bases each). V was clipped by 5 bases and J by 10 bases, with 16 bases between them. The CDR3 has 13 amino acids. The germline V gene encodes CDR1 SGDLS and CDR2 YYNGEE. CDR3 sequence reads: CASRAPGGGEQFF. The CDR3, as DNA: TGTGCCAGCAGGGCCCCCGGGGGCGGGGAGCAGTTCTTC. Variable domain in full (rest from reference TRBV9 and TRBJ2-1): DSGVTQTPKHLITATGQRVTLRCSPRSGDLSVYWYQQSLDQGLQFLIQYYNGEERAKGNILERFSAQQFPDLHSELNLSSLELGDSALYFCASRAPGGGEQFFGPGTRLTVL.

Only a few counts were recorded for this clonotype. The V call is TRBV6-5, the J call TRBJ2-7, with D possibly matching TRBD2 (6 bases). The germline V and J ends were trimmed by 4 bases and 2 bases, with 9 bases remaining between them. The CDR3 is 13 amino acids. Germline V lookup: CDR1 MNHEY, CDR2 SVGAGI. CDR3 protein: CASSWEAAYEQYV. DNA for the CDR3: TGTGCCAGCAGTTGGGAGGCCGCCTACGAGCAGTACGTC.

This clonotype was recorded a few times. The rearrangement uses TRBV13 and TRBJ2-1; 11 bases line up with TRBD2. Per germline, CDR1 PRHDT and CDR2 FYEKMQ (reference sequence). This CDR3 is built from 18 residues. J lost 3 bases, V lost 2 bases, and 9 bases had no gene match. DNA of the CDR3: TGTGCCAGCAGCTTACATGTATGGACTAGCGGGCGCTACAATGAGCAGTTCTTC. Protein sequence: CASSLHVWTSGRYNEQFF.

This chain connects TRBV3-1 to TRBJ2-4; D possibly matches TRBD1 or TRBD2 (5 bases each). V gave up 2 bases and J gave up 6 bases, with 20 bases separating them. Germline CDR1 LGHDT, CDR2 YNNKEL (reference sequence). This CDR3 is 17 amino acids long. This chain's CDR3 is CASSQSAGTSGGNIQYF. The CDR3 nucleotides are TGTGCCAGCAGCCAAAGTGCCGGGACCTCGGGTGGAAACATTCAGTACTTC.

This clonotype was seen repeatedly, ten times or more. The chain has TRBV5-1 and TRBJ1-2; possible D gene TRBD1, 6 bases. In germline, CDR1 is SGHRS, CDR2 YFSETQ. V was clipped by 3 bases and J by 5 bases, with 8 bases between them. This CDR3 spans 12 amino acids. The CDR3 DNA reads TGCGCCAGCAGCTCGGACAGTTATGGCTACACCTTC. This gives the protein CASSSDSYGYTF.

A few counts support this clonotype. The J gene is TRBJ1-2, the V gene TRBV20-1; D remains unclear. V lost 0 bases, J lost 8 bases, and 13 bases lay in between. CDR3 size: 13 residues. The germline CDR1 and CDR2 sequences are DFQATT and SNEGSKA (reference sequence). CDR3 sequence: CSARDGRWEGYTF. CDR3 bases: TGCAGTGCTAGAGATGGGAGATGGGAGGGCTACACCTTC.

A few counts support this clonotype. This chain joins TRBV27 and TRBJ2-5; tentative D call: TRBD1 (5 bases). CDR1 is MNHEY and CDR2 is SMNVEV in the germline V gene (reference sequence). Trimming removed 6 bases from V and 4 bases from J, with 9 bases in between. The CDR3 spans 12 residues. CDR3 DNA: TGTGCCAGCAGAGACAGTATAGAGACCCAGTACTTC. It codes for CASRDSIETQYF.

This clonotype was seen at least ten times. The chain uses TRBV29-1 and TRBJ2-1, with a possible D match to TRBD2 (6 bases). V shed 7 bases and J shed 6 bases, with 19 bases lying between them. This CDR3 is 14 amino acids long. Germline CDR1 SQVTM, CDR2 ANQGSEA. In nucleotides, the CDR3 is TGCAGCGCAACCTCCGGGACTTTCGGCAATGAGCAGTTCTTC. Its translation: CSATSGTFGNEQFF.

This clonotype was recorded at least ten times. The chain has TRBV10-2 and TRBJ2-3; D remains ambiguous. Germline V CDR1 and CDR2: WSHSY, SAAADI. The germline V and J ends were trimmed by 3 bases and 2 bases, with 6 bases remaining between them. CDR3 length: 13 residues. The CDR3 region is CASSDLVTDTQYF. In DNA form, the CDR3 reads TGCGCCAGCAGTGATCTTGTCACAGATACGCAGTATTTT.